This T cell receptor (beta chain) came from a study of cytomegalovirus exposure and HLA in healthy donors. Study-level findings and limits: When a later analysis was performed, an Asian-associated ancestry cluster reportedly had fewer N-insertions than the approximately 690-donor mean. For most subjects, TCR beta sequences were reported to predict HLA-A and HLA-B alleles with accuracy. A missense variant in DCLRE1C was later tied to TCR beta V- and J-gene trimming.

Germline-derived CDR1 and CDR2 are SGHRS and YFSETQ. The CDR3 is 15 residues long. V lost 4 bases, J lost 4 bases, and 9 bases stayed unmatched. PCR was performed using 60 Vbeta and 13 Jbeta primers. Profiling relied on immunoSEQ multiplex PCR, and the TCRdb table lists in-frame clones only, not all of them. The sample has under 200,000 clones; around 79% are singletons. On this clone itself: No antigen is known for it.

The TCR originated in a woman aged 35 to 49 in good health and CMV-seronegative. The rearrangement links TRBV5-1 to TRBJ1-1; 8 bases match TRBD1. Sequencing input: PBMCs. The CDR3 spells CASSNSRGQGTEAFF. CDR3 coding DNA: TGCGCCAGCAGCAATTCCAGGGGGCAAGGCACTGAAGCTTTCTTT.